A single sample is the source of the 27 T cell receptor beta chains below, sequenced in a study of blood T cells in healthy people across ages. The second PCR ran roughly 7 to 11 cycles with a sample-barcoded 5' primer and J-beta primers. TCRdb passed the 5' RACE reads through MiXCR, listing each CDR3 protein once. The table shows 650,000 to 1,000,000 distinct CDR3 sequences, with about 34% occurring only once. Sequenced: blood. The receptor source for this set is a young man in good health.

The chain has TRBV24-1 and TRBJ2-1; D is possibly TRBD2 (5 bases). Germline CDR1 reads KGHDR; CDR2 reads SFDVKD. The CDR3 totals 16 residues. V gave up 1 base and J gave up 0 bases, with 9 bases separating them. CDR3 protein: CATSDFSGSSYNEQFF. The DNA for the CDR3 is TGTGCCACCAGTGATTTTTCGGGGAGCTCCTACAATGAGCAGTTCTTC.

About this clonotype: A much larger clone lies one base from this, so it may be a read error. This sequence joins TRBV12-3 or TRBV12-4 and TRBJ2-1; 7 nucleotides match TRBD1. This CDR3 contains 13 residues. With 3 bases clipped from V and 12 bases from J, the junction kept 8 bases outside the gene matches. As DNA, the CDR3 is TGTGCCAGCAGTTTGGACAGGAGTATAGGGCAGTTCTTC. Its protein product is CASSLDRSIGQFF.

The chain recombines TRBV7-9 with TRBJ2-7; 7 bases map to TRBD1. In germline, CDR1 is SEHNR, CDR2 FQNEAQ (reference sequence). The CDR3 runs to 13 residues. With V trimmed by 5 bases and J by 3 bases, 4 bases remained unmatched. DNA of the CDR3: TGTGCCAGCAGCCGGGACAGCTTCTACGAGCAGTACTTC. It encodes CASSRDSFYEQYF.

This clonotype has at least ten counts. The chain uses TRBV12-3 or TRBV12-4 and TRBJ2-5; D perhaps matches TRBD2 (5 bases). Trimming stripped 3 bases from V and 13 bases from J, with 12 bases between. This CDR3 has 11 residues. CDR3 bases: TGTGCCAGCAGTTTTCGAGGGAATTTGTACTTC. It yields the protein CASSFRGNLYF.

This clonotype appeared a few times. V usage is TRBV7-2 and J usage is TRBJ1-4, with no clear D. Germline CDR1 reads SGHTA; CDR2 reads FQGNSA. The CDR3 totals 14 residues. Trimming pared 1 base from V and 8 bases from J, leaving 11 bases between. The CDR3 region has the DNA TGTGCCAGCAGCTTAGGGTACCGGGGAGAAAAACTGTTTTTT. It translates to CASSLGYRGEKLFF.

This clonotype has just a few counts. This chain uses TRBV9 with TRBJ2-1, with a tentative D call TRBD2 (6 bases). Germline loops: CDR1 SGDLS, CDR2 YYNGEE. The CDR3 sequence is 16 residues long. The V end lost 0 bases, the J end lost 1 base, and 11 bases lay between the germline ends. The CDR3 bases are TGTGCCAGCAGCGTAGGGCGGGGTGAGTCCTACAATGAGCAGTTCTTC. Protein sequence: CASSVGRGESYNEQFF.

The CDR3 loop reads CASSLGRELAETQFF. The CDR3 DNA is TGTGCCAGCAGCTTAGGAAGGGAACTAGCGGAGACCCAGTTCTTC. The chain links TRBV7-9 to TRBJ2-1, with TRBD2 matching over 8 bases. The length of the CDR3 is 15 residues. Germline CDR1 is SEHNR and CDR2 is FQNEAQ (reference sequence). Trimming removed 1 base from V and 13 bases from J; junction bases left unmatched: 12.

The chain links TRBV5-6 to TRBJ1-4; D is uncertain. Trimming removed 3 bases at V and 2 bases at J, with 8 bases between. The V gene's germline CDR1 is SGHDT and CDR2 YYEEEE. There are 14 residues in the CDR3. The CDR3 sequence: CASSSGHTNEKLFF. In DNA, the CDR3 is TGTGCCAGCAGCTCGGGTCATACTAATGAAAAACTGTTTTTT.

The V gene is TRBV7-9, the J gene TRBJ2-3; perhaps TRBD1 as D (5 bases). CDR1 SEHNR and CDR2 FQNEAQ come from the germline V gene (reference sequence). The CDR3 covers 17 residues. The V end was cut by 3 bases, the J end by 2 bases, with 18 bases between. CDR3 in amino acids: CASSLRPIQVDTDTQYF. CDR3 DNA: TGTGCCAGCAGCTTGAGGCCTATACAGGTTGACACAGATACGCAGTATTTT.

This clonotype was counted between two and nine times. The chain joins TRBV7-9 to TRBJ1-6; a possible D gene is TRBD1 (5 bases). Germline V gene data show CDR1 as SEHNR and CDR2 as FQNEAQ (reference sequence). CDR3 length: 17 amino acids. Between the trimmed V and J ends, which lost 5 bases and 0 bases, there was a span of 14 bases. The CDR3 sequence is CASSGTDDSSYNSPLHF. The CDR3 nucleotides are TGTGCCAGCAGCGGCACGGACGACAGCTCCTATAATTCACCCCTCCACTTT.

J is TRBJ1-3 and V is TRBV4-2; no clear D. V was clipped by 5 bases and J by 0 bases, with 14 bases between them. The length of the CDR3 is 16 residues. Germline CDR1 reads LGHNA; CDR2 reads YNFKEQ. CDR3 region: CASSMRPGNSGNTIYF. CDR3 nucleotides: TGTGCCAGCAGCATGCGGCCGGGAAACTCTGGAAACACCATATATTTT.

This clonotype was picked up a small number of times. J is TRBJ2-5 and V is TRBV5-6; possible D gene TRBD2, 5 bases. The length of the CDR3 is 15 residues. Germline CDR1 SGHDT, CDR2 YYEEEE. V gave up 4 bases and J gave up 4 bases, with 17 bases separating them. The CDR3 loop is CASSPVGEYGETQYF. The CDR3 nucleotides are TGTGCCAGCAGCCCTGTCGGGGAGTACGGAGAGACCCAGTACTTC.

This clonotype has only one observation. The chain joins TRBV23-1 to TRBJ1-1; unclear D gene. TRBV23-1 is flagged as an ORF with uncertain function. Deletions cut 2 bases from V and 10 bases from J, with 20 bases between. This CDR3 has 15 residues. CDR3 bases: TGCGCCAGCAGTCAAACAGCTAGACGGCTTTGGGGAGCTTTCTTT. Amino acids: CASSQTARRLWGAFF.

The rearrangement uses TRBV2 and TRBJ2-7, with 8 bases aligning to TRBD2. The CDR3 contains 15 residues. J was trimmed by 1 base and V by 7 bases; bases with no gene match: 9. Germline assignment: CDR1 SNHLY and CDR2 FYNNEI. DNA of the CDR3: TGTGCCAGCAAGGTATTAGCGGGGAAATCCTACGAGCAGTACTTC. Translated, it gives CASKVLAGKSYEQYF. The full variable domain, rest sourced from reference TRBV2 and TRBJ2-7, is EPEVTQTPSHQVTQMGQEVILRCVPISNHLYFYWYRQILGQKVEFLVSFYNNEISEKSEIFDDQFSVERPDGSNFTLKIRSTKLEDSAMYFCASKVLAGKSYEQYFGPGTRLTVT.

The chain combines TRBV6-2 or TRBV6-3 with TRBJ2-3; D unresolved. V lost 6 bases to trimming and J lost 4 bases, with 14 bases between them. In germline, CDR1 is MNHEY, CDR2 SVGEGT. The CDR3 spans 14 residues. The CDR3 region is CASSPGEAADTQYF. Here the CDR3 DNA reads TGTGCCAGCAGCCCAGGAGAGGCTGCAGATACGCAGTATTTT.

This clonotype was found a few times. This chain uses TRBV6-6 with TRBJ1-5; TRBD1 is a possible D gene (6 bases). Trimming left V 6 bases short and J 0 bases short, with 9 bases between. This CDR3 has 14 residues. The germline V gene encodes CDR1 MNHNY and CDR2 SVGAGI (reference sequence). Here the CDR3 DNA reads TGTGCCAGCAGCACAGGGTATAGCAATCAGCCCCAGCATTTT. Translating gives CASSTGYSNQPQHF.

The CDR3 region has the DNA TGTGCCAGCTCATCAATGACGGGGAACACTGAAGCTTTCTTT. Translating gives CASSSMTGNTEAFF. The V gene is TRBV18, the J gene TRBJ1-1, with D uncertain. Trimming removed 5 bases from V and 1 base from J, with 11 bases in between. The germline V gene encodes CDR1 KGHSH and CDR2 LQKENI. The CDR3 covers 14 residues. Complete variable domain (other parts from reference TRBV18 and TRBJ1-1): NAGVMQNPRHLVRRRGQEARLRCSPMKGHSHVYWYRQLPEEGLKFMVYLQKENIIDESGMPKERFSAEFPKEGPSILRIQQVVRGDSAAYFCASSSMTGNTEAFFGQGTRLTVV.

The chain is built from TRBV15 and TRBJ2-1; D not resolved. V dropped 3 bases and J dropped 2 bases, with 5 bases sitting between them. The germline gives CDR1 LNHNV, CDR2 YYDKDF (reference sequence). CDR3 length: 13 residues. In DNA form, the CDR3 reads TGTGCCACCAGCAGCCTTCCCTACAATGAGCAGTTCTTC. Its translation is CATSSLPYNEQFF.

This rearrangement joins TRBV12-3 or TRBV12-4 to TRBJ1-6; possibly TRBD1 for D (5 bases). The CDR3 has 13 residues. Trimming pared 8 bases from V and 0 bases from J, leaving 5 bases between. The CDR3 DNA reads as TGTGCCAGCGGGGGCTCCTATAATTCACCCCTCCACTTT. Protein sequence: CASGGSYNSPLHF.

This clonotype was seen ten or more times. The V gene is TRBV9, the J gene TRBJ2-1; either TRBD1 or TRBD2 may supply D (6 bases each). This CDR3 spans 14 amino acids. With 5 bases removed from V and 7 bases from J, the gap between germline ends came to 16 bases. Germline V gives CDR1 SGDLS, CDR2 YYNGEE. The CDR3 loop reads CASSWGAGDNEQFF. In nucleotides, the CDR3 is TGTGCCAGCAGTTGGGGGGCAGGTGATAATGAGCAGTTCTTC.

The rearrangement links TRBV5-5 to TRBJ1-2; TRBD1 might be the D (5 bases). This CDR3 is built from 18 residues. V gave up 0 bases and J gave up 1 base, with 19 bases separating them. The germline CDR1 and CDR2 sequences are SGHKS and YYEKEE (reference sequence). CDR3 sequence (DNA): TGTGCCAGCAGCTTGGAGGCAGGGTGGTCCGGATTTAACTATGGCTACACCTTC. Translation: CASSLEAGWSGFNYGYTF.

Notes on this clonotype: At one end the junction does not follow the germline gene, possibly because of a read error. The CDR3 DNA reads TGTGCCAGCAGCGTAGAGGCGGGGGGCCGCTACAATGAGCCGTTCTTC. Protein product: CASSVEAGGRYNEPFF. The rearrangement links TRBV9 to TRBJ2-1, with 8 bases matching TRBD2. The CDR3 has 16 residues. The germline V gene encodes CDR1 SGDLS and CDR2 YYNGEE.

This clonotype was seen more than once but under ten times. The chain uses TRBV14 and TRBJ2-3; possibly TRBD1 or TRBD2 for D (5 bases each). Between the trimmed V and J ends, which lost 1 base and 2 bases, there was a span of 10 bases. Germline V gives CDR1 SGHDN, CDR2 FVKESK. The CDR3 consists of 15 residues. The CDR3 DNA is TGTGCCAGCAGCCAAGCCTGGGGGTACACAGATACGCAGTATTTT. Translated: CASSQAWGYTDTQYF.

J is TRBJ2-3 and V is TRBV28, with unresolved D. Germline V gene data show CDR1 as MDHEN and CDR2 as SYDVKM. The length of the CDR3 is 16 residues. With 2 bases removed from V and 0 bases from J, the gap between germline ends came to 12 bases. The CDR3 region is CASSLTVTASTDTQYF. The CDR3 region has the DNA TGTGCCAGCAGTTTAACTGTTACAGCTAGCACAGATACGCAGTATTTT.

This clonotype appeared once. This sequence joins TRBV6-2 or TRBV6-3 and TRBJ2-4; 8 bases line up with TRBD1. The end of the DNA aligns better with TRBJ2-7, so the J call may be wrong. CDR3 length: 14 residues. Per germline, CDR1 MNHEY and CDR2 SVGEGT. The CDR3 protein is CASILDRVGYEQYF. In nucleotides, the CDR3 is TGTGCCAGCATCTTGGACAGGGTGGGCTACGAGCAGTACTTC.

The rearrangement joins TRBV2 to TRBJ2-1; 11 bases align to TRBD2. Per the germline V gene, CDR1 is SNHLY and CDR2 is FYNNEI. J lost 0 bases, V lost 2 bases, and 3 bases had no gene match. The length of the CDR3 is 17 residues. The CDR3 DNA is TGTGCCAGCAGTGAAACTAGCGGGGGCTCCTCCTACAATGAGCAGTTCTTC. Translating it yields CASSETSGGSSYNEQFF.

Note on this clonotype: Since a much larger clone is just one base distant, this may be a read error. V usage is TRBV27 and J usage is TRBJ2-7; 9 positions agree with TRBD1. Looked up from germline, CDR1 is MNHEY and CDR2 is SMNVEV (reference sequence). This CDR3 has 14 amino acids. V shed 2 bases, J shed 3 bases, and the junction held 2 bases outside the gene matches. The CDR3 sequence is CASSLATGGYEQYF. For the CDR3, the DNA is TGTGCCAGCAGTTTAGCGACAGGGGGCTACGAGCAGTACTTC.